This T cell receptor beta chain was profiled in a study of cytomegalovirus exposure and HLA in healthy donors (dated 2017 in TCRdb). With regard to the full study: A later analysis indicated that the 130 or so validation repertoires were generated on the platform also employed for the approximately 700 repertoires of the first cohort. The study was designed to test whether signatures of past pathogen exposure could be identified by cataloging public T cell receptors. Besides the first cohort of 666 subjects, a separate validation cohort made up of 120 different subjects was used. To predict cytomegalovirus infection status, the study combined high-throughput TCR immunosequencing, statistical association of individual TCRs with disease status, and machine learning.

Broader findings and caveats from the paper: In vitro tests confirmed that three of the cytomegalovirus-associated TCR beta chains recognize cytomegalovirus antigens. A later analysis found that TCRs clustered in the first cohort also tended to co-occur in the roughly 120 validation repertoires, with 94% of cluster scores above 0. Cytomegalovirus status was reported to be diagnosed by the classifier with high specificity and sensitivity in both the original and validation cohorts. The validation cohort had no HLA typing available for a later analysis, so co-occurrence within that cohort was assessed over all 120 or so repertoires. Across donors, most TCR sequences were observed very rarely, whereas some public TCRs were present in many individuals. According to the authors, the approach could potentially be generalized to other disease states and immunological phenotypes. In the study, 150 to 200 TCR beta chains were listed as associated with cytomegalovirus.

Note on this clone: The specificity of this receptor is unknown. No much larger clone exists at a distance of one base, and base qualities are not known.

Donors formed part of the validation cohort, which comprised 120 subjects and was distinct from the first cohort of 666 subjects. The method was the immunoSEQ multiplex PCR assay. The authors' pipeline ran thus. A statistical classification framework was built for diagnosing cytomegalovirus status from the catalog of TCR beta chain sequences. This immuneACCESS table, as held by TCRdb, lists in-frame sequences with V and J called but not all clones. Of the missing ones, under half trace to an unresolved V gene in checked studies; the others have no known cause. For V, J and clone size, that table is used; D and trimming come from the DNA. This sample holds 150,000 to 180,000 clones; around 83% were observed only once. Of the sample, 2% to 2.5% falls within the top ten clones. Compared with germline, V lacks 1 base and J lacks 5 bases; bases without a gene match: 11. The CDR3 contains 17 residues, cysteine and phenylalanine counted. Only the CDR3 region is kept as DNA, spanning 51 bases read in frame from base 1. From the germline V gene (reference sequence), CDR1 is MNHEY and CDR2 is SMNVEV.

The receptor's source is a human donor in good health. The chain is assembled from TRBV27 and TRBJ2-5, with 9 bases matching TRBD2. Sequencing used PBMCs. The CDR3 loop reads CASSLFDPLAGRETQYF. The bases are TGTGCCAGCAGTTTATTTGACCCCCTAGCGGGAAGGGAGACCCAGTACTTC.